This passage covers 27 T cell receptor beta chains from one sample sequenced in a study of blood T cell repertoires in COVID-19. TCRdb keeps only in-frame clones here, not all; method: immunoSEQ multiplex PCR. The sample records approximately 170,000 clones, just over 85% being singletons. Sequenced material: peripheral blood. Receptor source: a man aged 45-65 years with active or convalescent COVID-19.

Written as DNA, the CDR3 is TGTGCCAGCAAACGTAGCGTGGCCACTGAAGCTTTCTTT. It yields the protein CASKRSVATEAFF. This chain joins TRBV11-2 and TRBJ1-1, with D uncertain. The V gene's germline CDR1 is SGHAT and CDR2 FQNNGV. The CDR3 extends over 13 amino acids. V was pared by 7 bases and J by 4 bases, with 13 bases between.

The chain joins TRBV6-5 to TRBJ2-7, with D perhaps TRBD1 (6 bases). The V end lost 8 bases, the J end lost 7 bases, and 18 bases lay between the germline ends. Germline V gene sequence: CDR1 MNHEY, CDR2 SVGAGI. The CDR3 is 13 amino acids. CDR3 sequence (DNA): TGTGCCAGCCGCGACAGGCCACCAGTGGAGCAGTACTTC. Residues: CASRDRPPVEQYF.

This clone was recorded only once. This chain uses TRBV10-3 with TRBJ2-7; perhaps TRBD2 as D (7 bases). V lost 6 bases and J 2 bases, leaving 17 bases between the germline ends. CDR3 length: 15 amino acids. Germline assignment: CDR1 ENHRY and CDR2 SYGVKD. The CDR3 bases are TGTGCCATCAGCAGCCTGGGGGCGGGAGCCTACGAGCAGTACTTC. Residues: CAISSLGAGAYEQYF.

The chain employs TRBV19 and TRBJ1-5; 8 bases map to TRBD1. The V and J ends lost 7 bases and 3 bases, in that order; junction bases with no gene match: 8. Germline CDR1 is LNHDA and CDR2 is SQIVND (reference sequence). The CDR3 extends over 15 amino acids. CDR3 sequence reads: CASTSLQGANQPQHF. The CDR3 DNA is TGTGCCAGTACCTCGCTGCAGGGGGCCAATCAGCCCCAGCATTTT.

The CDR3 region has the DNA TGTGCCAGCAGTTACGAGGTTGGCGGGGGGGCCTCCGAGCAGTACTTC. It translates to CASSYEVGGGASEQYF. This rearrangement joins TRBV6-6 to TRBJ2-7, with 9 bases identical to TRBD2. V shed 2 bases, J shed 6 bases, and the junction held 11 bases outside the gene matches. In germline, CDR1 is MNHNY, CDR2 SVGAGI (reference sequence). The CDR3 is 16 residues long.

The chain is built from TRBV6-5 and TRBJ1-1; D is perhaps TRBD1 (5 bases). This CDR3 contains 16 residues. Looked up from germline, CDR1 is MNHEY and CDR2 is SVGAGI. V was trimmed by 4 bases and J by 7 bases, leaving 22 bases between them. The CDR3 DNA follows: TGTGCCAGCAGTTTTCCGATCGGACAAATATCGGTTGAAGCTTTCTTT. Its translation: CASSFPIGQISVEAFF.

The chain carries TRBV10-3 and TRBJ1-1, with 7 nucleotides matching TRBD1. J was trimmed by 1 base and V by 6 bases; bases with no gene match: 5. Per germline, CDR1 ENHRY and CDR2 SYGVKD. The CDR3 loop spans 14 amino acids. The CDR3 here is CAIREGARNTEAFF. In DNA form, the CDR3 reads TGTGCCATCAGAGAGGGGGCGAGGAACACTGAAGCTTTCTTT.

The chain's CDR3 is CASSQGLAGGDNEQFF. CDR3 DNA: TGTGCCAGCAGCCAGGGACTAGCGGGAGGAGACAATGAGCAGTTCTTC. V gene TRBV7-7 combines with J gene TRBJ2-1; 15 bases are shared with TRBD2. CDR3 length: 16 residues. V lost 5 bases and J lost 5; bases outside the gene matches: 4. The germline CDR1 and CDR2 sequences are SSHAT and FNYEAQ (reference sequence).

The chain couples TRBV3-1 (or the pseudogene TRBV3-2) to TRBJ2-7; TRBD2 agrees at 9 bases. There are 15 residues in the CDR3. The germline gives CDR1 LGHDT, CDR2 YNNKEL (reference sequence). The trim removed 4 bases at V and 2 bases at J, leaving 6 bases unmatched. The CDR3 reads CASSPMAGGPYEQYF. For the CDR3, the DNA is TGTGCCAGCAGCCCCATGGCGGGAGGGCCCTACGAGCAGTACTTC.

CDR3 loop: CASSPIAGASNQPQHF. The CDR3 region has the DNA TGTGCCAGCTCACCCATCGCGGGGGCGTCAAATCAGCCCCAGCATTTT. The V and J genes are TRBV18 and TRBJ1-5; D may be TRBD1 (6 bases). Trimming took 3 bases from V and 4 from J, leaving 16 bases between them. This CDR3 comprises 16 residues. Germline V lookup: CDR1 KGHSH, CDR2 LQKENI.

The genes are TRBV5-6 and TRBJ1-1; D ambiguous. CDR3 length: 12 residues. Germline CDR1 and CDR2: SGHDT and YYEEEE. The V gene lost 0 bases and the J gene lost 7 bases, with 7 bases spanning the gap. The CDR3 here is CASSLVVGEAFF. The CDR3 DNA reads TGTGCCAGCAGCTTGGTGGTCGGTGAAGCTTTCTTT.

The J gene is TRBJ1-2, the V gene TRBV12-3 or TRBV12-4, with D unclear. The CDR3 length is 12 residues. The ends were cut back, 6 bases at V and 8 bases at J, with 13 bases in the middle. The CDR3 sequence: CASSSDAEGYTF. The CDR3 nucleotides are TGTGCCAGCAGCTCCGACGCGGAGGGCTACACCTTC.

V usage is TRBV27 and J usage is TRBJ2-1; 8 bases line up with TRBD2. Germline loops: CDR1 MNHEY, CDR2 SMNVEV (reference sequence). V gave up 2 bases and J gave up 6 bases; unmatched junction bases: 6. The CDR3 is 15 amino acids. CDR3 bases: TGTGCCAGCAGTTTAACCGGGGGGGCCGGCAATGAGCAGTTCTTC. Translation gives CASSLTGGAGNEQFF.

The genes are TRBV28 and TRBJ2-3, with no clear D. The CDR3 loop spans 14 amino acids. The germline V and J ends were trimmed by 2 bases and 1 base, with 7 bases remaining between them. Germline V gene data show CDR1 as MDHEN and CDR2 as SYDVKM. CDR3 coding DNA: TGTGCCAGCAGTTTAGGAGTCCGCACAGATACGCAGTATTTT. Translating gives CASSLGVRTDTQYF.

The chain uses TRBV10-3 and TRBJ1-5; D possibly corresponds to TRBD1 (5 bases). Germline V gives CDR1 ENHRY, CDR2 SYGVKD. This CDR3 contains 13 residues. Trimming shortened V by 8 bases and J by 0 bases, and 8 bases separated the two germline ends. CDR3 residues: CAIADSSNQPQHF. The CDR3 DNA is TGTGCCATCGCTGACAGTAGCAATCAGCCCCAGCATTTT.

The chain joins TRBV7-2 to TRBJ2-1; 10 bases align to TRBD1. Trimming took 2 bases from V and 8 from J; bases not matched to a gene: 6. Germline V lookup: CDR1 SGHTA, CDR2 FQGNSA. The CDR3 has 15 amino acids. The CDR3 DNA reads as TGTGCCAGCAGCTTACAGGGACAGGGGTTGTATGAGCAGTTCTTC. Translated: CASSLQGQGLYEQFF.

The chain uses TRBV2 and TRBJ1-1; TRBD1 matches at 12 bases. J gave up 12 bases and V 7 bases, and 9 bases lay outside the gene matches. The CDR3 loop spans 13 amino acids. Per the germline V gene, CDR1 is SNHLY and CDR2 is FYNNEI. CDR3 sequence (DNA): TGTGCCAGCATGGGACAGGGGGCTGTAGCGACTTTCTTT. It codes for CASMGQGAVATFF.

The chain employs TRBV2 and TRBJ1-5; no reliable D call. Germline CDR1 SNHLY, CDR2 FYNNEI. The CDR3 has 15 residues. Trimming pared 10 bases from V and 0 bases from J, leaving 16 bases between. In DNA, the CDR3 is TGTGCCACCAGGAGGGAGTCGAATAGCAATCAGCCCCAGCATTTT. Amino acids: CATRRESNSNQPQHF. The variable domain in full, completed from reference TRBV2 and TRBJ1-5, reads EPEVTQTPSHQVTQMGQEVILRCVPISNHLYFYWYRQILGQKVEFLVSFYNNEISEKSEIFDDQFSVERPDGSNFTLKIRSTKLEDSAMYFCATRRESNSNQPQHFGDGTRLSIL.

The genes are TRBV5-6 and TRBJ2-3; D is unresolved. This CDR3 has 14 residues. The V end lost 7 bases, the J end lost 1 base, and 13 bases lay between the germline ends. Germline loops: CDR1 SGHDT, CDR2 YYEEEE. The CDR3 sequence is CASGDSRRTDTQYF. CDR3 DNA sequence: TGTGCCAGCGGCGACTCGAGGCGCACAGATACGCAGTATTTT.

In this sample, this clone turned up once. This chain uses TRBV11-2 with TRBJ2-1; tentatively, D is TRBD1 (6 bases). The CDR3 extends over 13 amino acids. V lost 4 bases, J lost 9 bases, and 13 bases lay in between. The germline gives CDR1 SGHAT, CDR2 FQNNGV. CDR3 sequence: CASSSTGMGEQFF. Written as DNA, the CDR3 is TGTGCCAGCAGCTCTACAGGGATGGGTGAGCAGTTCTTC.

CDR3 in amino acids: CATSDGPLGYTF. DNA for the CDR3: TGTGCCACCAGTGACGGTCCTCTGGGCTACACCTTC. The chain joins TRBV24-1 to TRBJ1-2; no clear D gene. The V and J ends lost 4 bases and 8 bases respectively, with 10 bases between them. Germline V gene data show CDR1 as KGHDR and CDR2 as SFDVKD. This CDR3 contains 12 residues.

The CDR3 here is CSVEWHGGVGQYF. The CDR3 nucleotides are TGCAGCGTTGAGTGGCACGGCGGGGTCGGGCAGTATTTT. The genes are TRBV29-1 and TRBJ2-3, with D perhaps TRBD2 (6 bases). Germline CDR1 and CDR2: SQVTM and ANQGSEA. The ends were cut back, 3 bases at V and 11 bases at J, with 18 bases in the middle. This CDR3 contains 13 residues.

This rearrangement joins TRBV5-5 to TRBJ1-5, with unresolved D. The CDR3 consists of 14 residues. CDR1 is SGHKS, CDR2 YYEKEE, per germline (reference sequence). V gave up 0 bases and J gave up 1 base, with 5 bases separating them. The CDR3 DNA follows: TGTGCCAGCAGCTTGGGACAAAGCAATCAGCCCCAGCATTTT. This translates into CASSLGQSNQPQHF.

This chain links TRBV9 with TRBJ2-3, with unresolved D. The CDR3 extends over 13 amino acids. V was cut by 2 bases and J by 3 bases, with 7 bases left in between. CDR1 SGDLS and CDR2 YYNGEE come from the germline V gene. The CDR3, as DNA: TGTGCCAGCAGCGTTCTGGAGACAGATACGCAGTATTTT. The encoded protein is CASSVLETDTQYF. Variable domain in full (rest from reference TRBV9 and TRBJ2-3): DSGVTQTPKHLITATGQRVTLRCSPRSGDLSVYWYQQSLDQGLQFLIQYYNGEERAKGNILERFSAQQFPDLHSELNLSSLELGDSALYFCASSVLETDTQYFGPGTRLTVL.

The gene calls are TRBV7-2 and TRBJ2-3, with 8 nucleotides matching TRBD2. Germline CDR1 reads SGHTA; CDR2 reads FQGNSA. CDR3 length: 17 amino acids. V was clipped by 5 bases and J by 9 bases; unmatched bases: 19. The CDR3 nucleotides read TGTGCCAGCAGCCTCTCGCGGCTAGCGGGCTCGGGAGGCACGCAGTATTTT. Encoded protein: CASSLSRLAGSGGTQYF.

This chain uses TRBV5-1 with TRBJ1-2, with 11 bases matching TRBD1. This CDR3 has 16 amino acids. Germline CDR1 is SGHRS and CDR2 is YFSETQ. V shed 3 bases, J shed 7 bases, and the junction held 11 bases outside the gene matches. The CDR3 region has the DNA TGCGCCAGCAGCTCCACCGTTCCGGGACAGGGGGGTGGCTACACCTTC. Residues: CASSSTVPGQGGGYTF.

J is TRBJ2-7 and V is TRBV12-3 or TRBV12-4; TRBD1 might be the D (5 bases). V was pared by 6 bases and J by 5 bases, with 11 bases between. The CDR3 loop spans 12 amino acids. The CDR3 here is CASSFQGNEQYF. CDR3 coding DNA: TGTGCCAGCAGCTTCCAGGGTAACGAGCAGTACTTC.